The present TCR beta chain was sequenced within a study of blood T cell repertoires in COVID-19 (dated by TCRdb to the early 2020s). With regard to the full study: The collaborator samples originated in the United States, Italy and Spain and spanned the acute and convalescent phases of COVID-19. Where HLA class I and class II types were available, the types were taken from metadata supplied by the sample provider, not from assay-based typing. The material from the prospective study consisted of cDNA or gDNA derived from T cells, B-cell-depleted T cells, or PBMCs. Subjects who had been exposed to COVID-19, were actively infected with it, or had recovered from it provided the deeply sampled blood TCRbeta repertoires that made up the dataset. The repertoires were released in a freely available public database intended as a resource for research on the immune response to SARS-CoV-2. The samples were drawn from two sources: the first 160 participants of the ongoing ImmuneRACE study, and 1,000 to 1,500 subjects contributed by 6 global collaborators. A de-identified subject ID, COVID-19 status, age in years and sex were almost always included in the sample metadata. On the study overall, not on this receptor specifically: The amount of clinical and demographic metadata varied by source and participant and was provided uncurated.

The immunoSEQ Assay, a bias-controlled multiplex PCR, was used to amplify TCRbeta CDR3 regions from genomic DNA. On the study's bioinformatics: Nucleated cell counts per sample were estimated from amplification of reference gene primers within the assay. Sequence reads were collapsed and filtered to measure the absolute abundance of every unique TCRbeta CDR3 rearrangement. For each sample, productive Simpson clonality was calculated by taking the square root of Simpson's diversity index across productive rearrangements. The immuneACCESS repertoire file appears here via TCRdb, limited to in-frame rearrangements. These files lack a portion of the clones; in checked studies, under half of the deficit traces to unresolved V genes, and the cause of the others is not known. From that table come the V and J calls and clone size; the DNA was used to work out D and trimming. This sample is represented by 300,000 to 400,000 clones; about 88% of them were singletons. Around 6.6% of the sample is taken by the ten largest.

Turning to this clone: No cognate antigen has been identified for it. Per-base quality was not reported, and no clone a single base away is much larger than it.

In Seattle, one collaborating source enrolled patients while the infection was active and tracked those patients longitudinally over the course of disease. Collaborating institutions collected whole blood in K2EDTA tubes following their own protocols. Collaborator samples were shipped for TCRbeta analysis as frozen whole blood, isolated PBMCs, or DNA extracted from either sample type. CDR1 is given as KGHDR and CDR2 as SFDVKD, both from the germline V gene. From its cysteine to its phenylalanine, the CDR3 spans 17 amino acids. Only the CDR3 part of the read is kept: 51 bases, read in frame from the first base. Germline trimming amounts to 3 bases on V and 1 base on J, with 8 as the count of junction bases outside the gene matches.

In this chain, TRBV24-1 is recombined with TRBJ2-3; the central 8 bases match TRBD2. The sequencing sample was made of peripheral blood. The receptor was derived from a woman between 65 and 79 years old with COVID-19, enrolled during active disease. The sequenced DNA: TGTGCCACCAGTGATGCCCAAGCGGGGGTGGGCACAGATACGCAGTATTTT. It codes for CATSDAQAGVGTDTQYF.